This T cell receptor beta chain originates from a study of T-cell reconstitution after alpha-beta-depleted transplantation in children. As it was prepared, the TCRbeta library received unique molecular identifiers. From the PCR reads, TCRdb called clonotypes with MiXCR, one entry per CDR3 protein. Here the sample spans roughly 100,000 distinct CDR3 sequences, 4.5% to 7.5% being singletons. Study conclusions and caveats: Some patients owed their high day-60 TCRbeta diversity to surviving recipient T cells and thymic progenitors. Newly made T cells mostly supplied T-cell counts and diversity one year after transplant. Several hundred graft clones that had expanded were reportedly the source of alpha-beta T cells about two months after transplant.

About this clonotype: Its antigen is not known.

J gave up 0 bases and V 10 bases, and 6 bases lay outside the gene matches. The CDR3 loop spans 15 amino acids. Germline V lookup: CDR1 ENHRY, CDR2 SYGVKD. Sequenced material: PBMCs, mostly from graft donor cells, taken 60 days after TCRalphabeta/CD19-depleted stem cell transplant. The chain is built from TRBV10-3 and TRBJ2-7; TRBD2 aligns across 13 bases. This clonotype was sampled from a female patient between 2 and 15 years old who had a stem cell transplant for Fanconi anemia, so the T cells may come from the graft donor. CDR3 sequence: CATSTSGRNSYEQYF. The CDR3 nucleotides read TGTGCCACATCGACTAGCGGGAGGAACTCCTACGAGCAGTACTTC.